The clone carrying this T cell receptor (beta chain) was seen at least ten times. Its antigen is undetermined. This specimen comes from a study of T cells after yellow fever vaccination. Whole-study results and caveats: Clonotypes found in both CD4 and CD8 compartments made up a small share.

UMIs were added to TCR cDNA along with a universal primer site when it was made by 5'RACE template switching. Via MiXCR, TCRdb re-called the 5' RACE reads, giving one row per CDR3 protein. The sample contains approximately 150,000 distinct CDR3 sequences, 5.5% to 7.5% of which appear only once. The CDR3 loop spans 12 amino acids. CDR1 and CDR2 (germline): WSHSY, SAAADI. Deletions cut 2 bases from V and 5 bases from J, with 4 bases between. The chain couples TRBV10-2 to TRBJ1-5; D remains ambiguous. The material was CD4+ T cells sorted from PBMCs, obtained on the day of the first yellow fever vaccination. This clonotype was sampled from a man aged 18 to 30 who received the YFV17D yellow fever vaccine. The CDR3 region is CASSEDYQPQHF. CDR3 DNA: TGCGCCAGCAGTGAGGACTATCAGCCCCAGCATTTT.